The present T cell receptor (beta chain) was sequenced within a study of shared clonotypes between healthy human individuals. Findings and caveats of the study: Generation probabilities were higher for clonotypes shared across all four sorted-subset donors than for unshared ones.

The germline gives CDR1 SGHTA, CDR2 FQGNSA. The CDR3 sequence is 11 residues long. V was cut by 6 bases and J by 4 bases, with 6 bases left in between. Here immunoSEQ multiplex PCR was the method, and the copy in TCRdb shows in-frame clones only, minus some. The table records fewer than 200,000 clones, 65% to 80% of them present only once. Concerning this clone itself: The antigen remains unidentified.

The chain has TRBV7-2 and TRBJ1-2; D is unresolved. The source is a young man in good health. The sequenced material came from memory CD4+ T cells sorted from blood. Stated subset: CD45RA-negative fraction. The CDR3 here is CASSPTYGYTF. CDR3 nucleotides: TGTGCCAGCAGTCCAACCTATGGCTACACCTTC.